This TCR beta chain comes out of a study of T cells in Graves' hyperthyroidism and ophthalmopathy. Findings and limits, study-wide: In the analysis, a 13 V-J model separated ophthalmopathy from stable hyperthyroidism. Peripheral blood also featured most of the thyroid clonotypes expanded above 0.001.

Concerning this clonotype itself: Its specificity is unknown.

Criteria for exclusion of patients were uncontrolled infection, other autoimmune disease, pregnancy or lactation. RNA transcripts yielded amplified TCR beta CDR3 regions. The HTBI primer set was used in a first-round RT-PCR of the TCR CDR3. TCRdb itself ran the multiplex PCR reads through MiXCR, one entry per CDR3 protein. The top ten clones hold under 35% of a sample with 600,000 to 650,000 distinct CDR3 sequences, roughly 20% of them seen once. The clonotype was recovered from a man aged 30 to 45 with Graves' ophthalmopathy. The sequenced sample consisted of blood.

CDR3 nucleotides: TGCGCCAGCAGCCAAGACAGGACATCCTTGACTGAAAAACTGTTTTTT. Encoded protein: CASSQDRTSLTEKLFF. The V and J genes are TRBV4-3 and TRBJ1-4, with a possible D match to TRBD1 (5 bases). V lost 0 bases, J lost 7 bases, and 15 bases lay in between. The CDR3 contains 16 residues. Germline V gene data show CDR1 as LGHNA and CDR2 as YSLEER.